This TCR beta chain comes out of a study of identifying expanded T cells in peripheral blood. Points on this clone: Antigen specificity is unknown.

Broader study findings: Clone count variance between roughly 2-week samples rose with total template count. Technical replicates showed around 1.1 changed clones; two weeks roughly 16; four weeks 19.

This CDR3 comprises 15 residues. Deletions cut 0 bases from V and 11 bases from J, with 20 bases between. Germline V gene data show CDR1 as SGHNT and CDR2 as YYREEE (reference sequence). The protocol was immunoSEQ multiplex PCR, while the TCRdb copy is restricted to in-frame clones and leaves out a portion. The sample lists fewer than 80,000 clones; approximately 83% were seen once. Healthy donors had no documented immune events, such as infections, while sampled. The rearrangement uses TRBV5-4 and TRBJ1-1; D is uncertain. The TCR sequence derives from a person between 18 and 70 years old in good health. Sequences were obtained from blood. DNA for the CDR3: TGTGCCAGCAGCTTGGGTTCCGCGGGAGGAAGGAAGGCTTTCTTT. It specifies CASSLGSAGGRKAFF.